This T cell receptor beta chain was found in a study of CD8+CD57+ T cells in acquired aplastic anemia. On the study more broadly: When averaged, DNA from sorted CD4+ and CD8+ cells came to around 3 ug. Broader study findings: Overlapping CD8+ CDR3 repertoires of patients and controls contained under 35 shared sequences.

V was trimmed by 0 bases and J by 0 bases, leaving 15 bases between them. In germline, CDR1 is MGHRA, CDR2 YSYEKL. The CDR3 has 18 amino acids. Individuals selected for sequencing had exhibited CD8+CD57+ cell expansion on flow cytometry. All patients had severe acquired aplastic anemia. None of the patients had been given any therapy when their blood was sampled. For CDR3 and TCR beta VDJ profiling, genomic DNA was the template used. TCRdb passed the reads through MiXCR, listing each CDR3 protein once. The sample holds about 180,000 distinct CDR3 sequences, around 50% seen once. This clonotype was seen only a few times. Its target is unknown.

The receptor comes from a human donor with aplastic anemia. The chain links TRBV4-1 to TRBJ1-5; D remains ambiguous. Sequences were obtained from sorted CD4+, CD8+, or CD8+CD57+ T cells (not recorded which) from PBMCs. This CDR3 is CASSQDDLADNSNQPQHF. In DNA form, the CDR3 reads TGCGCCAGCAGCCAAGATGATTTGGCGGATAATAGCAATCAGCCCCAGCATTTT.